The sequence of this TCR beta chain was determined in a study of blood T cell repertoires in COVID-19 (TCRdb year 2020). Background for the entire study: ImmuneRACE Cohort 3 recovered participants were defined by two consecutive negative NP/OP PCR tests, healthcare professional clearance, or symptom resolution. Samples covering the acute and convalescent phases of COVID-19 were provided by collaborators in the United States, Italy and Spain. The material from the prospective study consisted of cDNA or gDNA derived from T cells, B-cell-depleted T cells, or PBMCs. Subjects who had been exposed to COVID-19, were actively infected with it, or had recovered from it provided the deeply sampled blood TCRbeta repertoires that made up the dataset. The repertoires were released in a freely available public database intended as a resource for research on the immune response to SARS-CoV-2. Samples were obtained from the ongoing ImmuneRACE study (first 160 participants) and from 1,254 subjects provided by 6 global collaborators. A de-identified subject ID, COVID-19 status, age in years and sex were almost always included in the sample metadata. Where available, HLA class I and class II types were taken from metadata supplied by the sample provider and were not determined by assay-based typing.

TCRbeta CDR3 regions were amplified from genomic DNA by means of the immunoSEQ Assay, a bias-controlled multiplex PCR. The authors' analysis ran thus. Within the assay, amplification of reference gene primers was used to estimate how many nucleated cells each sample contained. To quantify the absolute abundance of each unique TCRbeta CDR3 rearrangement, sequence reads were collapsed and filtered. For each sample, productive Simpson clonality was calculated as the square root of Simpson's diversity index over productive rearrangements. What TCRdb holds here is the immuneACCESS table cut down to in-frame rearrangements. Part of the clones is not present; checked against another copy, under half of the missing clones reflect an unresolved V gene, and the others are unexplained. Clone size and the V and J calls come from that table; the DNA yielded D and trimming. For this sample the table gives roughly 200,000 clones, of which around 87% were detected only once. Together, the top ten hold 7% to 9% of the sample.

The germline V gene supplies CDR1 MDHEN and CDR2 SYDVKM. Ends trimmed: V by 7 bases, J by 15 bases; bases unmatched to a gene: 6. Inclusive of the bounding cysteine and phenylalanine, the CDR3 is 11 residues long. Only the CDR3 region is kept as DNA, spanning 33 bases read in frame from base 1. This clone is a singleton in its sample. No cognate antigen has been identified for it. It has no much larger one-base neighbor in the sample; base qualities were not kept. What the study reported, not specific to this receptor: Clinical and demographic metadata were provided uncurated, with the amount varying by source and participant.

Enrolling through a virtual design, the prospective study's participants ranged in age from roughly 18 to 89 years and lived across roughly 23 United States geographic areas. In the prospective study, cohorts were assigned on the basis of participant-reported clinical history obtained from a screening survey and a study questionnaire. Mobile phlebotomists in the prospective study collected whole blood, serum and a nasopharyngeal or oropharyngeal swab from every participant. Additional blood draws and questionnaires over an approximately two-month period could optionally be provided by prospective study participants. Blood samples from the prospective study were shipped frozen or at room temperature prior to DNA extraction.

This sequence originates from a man under 40 in a cohort exposed to, infected with or recovered from COVID-19 (not recorded which). The chain is encoded by TRBV28 joined to TRBJ2-1, with 10 junctional bases fitting TRBD2. Specimen: PBMCs or T cells enriched from blood (not recorded which). The DNA sequence is given as TGTGCCAGCACCGGGACTAGCGCGAGGTTCTTC. Its coded protein is CASTGTSARFF.